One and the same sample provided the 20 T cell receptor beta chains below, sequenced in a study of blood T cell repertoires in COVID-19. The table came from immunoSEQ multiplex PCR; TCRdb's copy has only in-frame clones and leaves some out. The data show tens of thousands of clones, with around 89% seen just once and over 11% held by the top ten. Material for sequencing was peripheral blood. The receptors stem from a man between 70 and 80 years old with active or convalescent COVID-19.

Here the CDR3 DNA reads TGTGCCAGCAGCTCAGGGGACAGGGGGCGAGTAAATGGCTACACCTTC. Amino acid sequence: CASSSGDRGRVNGYTF. The V gene is TRBV28, the J gene TRBJ1-2, with 12 bases aligning to TRBD1. Germline loops: CDR1 MDHEN, CDR2 SYDVKM. The V segment lost 6 bases and the J segment 6 bases; nucleotides outside the gene matches: 11. This CDR3 is 16 amino acids long.

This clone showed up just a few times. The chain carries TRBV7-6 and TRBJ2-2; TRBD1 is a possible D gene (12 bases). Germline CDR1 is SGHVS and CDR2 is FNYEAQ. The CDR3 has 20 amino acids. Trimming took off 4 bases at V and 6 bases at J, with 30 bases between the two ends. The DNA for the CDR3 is TGTGCCAGCAGCTGGGCCGGGACAGGGGGCCTAGCGGGAGGATCCGGGGAGCTGTTTTTT. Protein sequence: CASSWAGTGGLAGGSGELFF.

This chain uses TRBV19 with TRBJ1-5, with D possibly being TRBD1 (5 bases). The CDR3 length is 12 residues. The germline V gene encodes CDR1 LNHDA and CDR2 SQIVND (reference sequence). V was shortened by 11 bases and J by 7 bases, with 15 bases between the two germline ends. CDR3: CASKAGAQPQHF. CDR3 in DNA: TGTGCCTCAAAAGCTGGGGCGCAGCCCCAGCATTTT.

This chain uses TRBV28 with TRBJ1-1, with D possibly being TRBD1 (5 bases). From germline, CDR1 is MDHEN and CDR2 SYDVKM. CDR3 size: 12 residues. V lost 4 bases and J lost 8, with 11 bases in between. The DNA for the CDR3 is TGTGCCAGCAGTTCGCCCCCAGGGGAAGCTTTCTTT. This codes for CASSSPPGEAFF.

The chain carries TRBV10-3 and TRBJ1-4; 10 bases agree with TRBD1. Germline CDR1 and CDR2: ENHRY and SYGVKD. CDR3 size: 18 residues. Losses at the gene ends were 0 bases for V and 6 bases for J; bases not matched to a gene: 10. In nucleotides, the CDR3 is TGTGCCATCAGTGAGTCTCCGGGACAGGGGACCCTTGATGAAAAACTGTTTTTT. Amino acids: CAISESPGQGTLDEKLFF.

The CDR3 nucleotides are TGTGCCAGCAGTTTGCCAGGGGGTACTGAAGCTTTCTTT. This codes for CASSLPGGTEAFF. The chain combines TRBV6-5 with TRBJ1-1, with TRBD1 matching over 7 bases. The J segment lost 5 bases and the V segment lost 4 bases, leaving 4 bases of the junction unmatched. This CDR3 comprises 13 residues. The germline CDR1 and CDR2 sequences are MNHEY and SVGAGI.

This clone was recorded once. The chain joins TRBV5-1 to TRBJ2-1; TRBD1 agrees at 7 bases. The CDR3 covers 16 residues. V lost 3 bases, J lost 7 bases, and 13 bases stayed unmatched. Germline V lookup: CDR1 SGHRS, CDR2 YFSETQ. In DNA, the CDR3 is TGCGCCAGCAGCTCGTTAGGGACAGCCGGACCTAATGAGCAGTTCTTC. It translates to CASSSLGTAGPNEQFF.

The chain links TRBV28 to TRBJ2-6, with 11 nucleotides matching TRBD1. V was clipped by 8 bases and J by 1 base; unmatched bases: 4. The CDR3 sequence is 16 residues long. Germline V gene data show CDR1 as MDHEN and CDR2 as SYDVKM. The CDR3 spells CASRTGGASGANVLTF. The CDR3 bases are TGTGCCAGCCGGACAGGGGGCGCTTCTGGGGCCAACGTCCTGACTTTC.

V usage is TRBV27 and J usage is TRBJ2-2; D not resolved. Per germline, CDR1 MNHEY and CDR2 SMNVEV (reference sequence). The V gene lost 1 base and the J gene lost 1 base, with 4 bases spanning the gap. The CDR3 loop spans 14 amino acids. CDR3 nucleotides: TGTGCCAGCAGTTTATTACAGAACACCGGGGAGCTGTTTTTT. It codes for CASSLLQNTGELFF.

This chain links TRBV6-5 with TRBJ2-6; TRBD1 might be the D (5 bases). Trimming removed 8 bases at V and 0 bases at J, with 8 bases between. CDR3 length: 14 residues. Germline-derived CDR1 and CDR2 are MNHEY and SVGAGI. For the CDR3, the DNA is TGTGCCAGCTTCCAGGGCTCTGGGGCCAACGTCCTGACTTTC. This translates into CASFQGSGANVLTF.

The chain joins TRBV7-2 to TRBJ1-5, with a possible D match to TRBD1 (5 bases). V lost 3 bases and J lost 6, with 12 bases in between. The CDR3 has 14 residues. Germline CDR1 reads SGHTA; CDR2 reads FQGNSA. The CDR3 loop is CASSFWQGSQPQHF. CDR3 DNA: TGTGCCAGCAGCTTTTGGCAGGGTAGTCAGCCCCAGCATTTT.

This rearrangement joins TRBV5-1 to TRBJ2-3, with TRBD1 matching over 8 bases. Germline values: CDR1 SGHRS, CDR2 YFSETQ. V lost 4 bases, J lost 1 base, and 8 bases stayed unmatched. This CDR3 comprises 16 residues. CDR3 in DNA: TGCGCCAGCAGCACGGGACAGGCCAGAGGCACAGATACGCAGTATTTT. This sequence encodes CASSTGQARGTDTQYF. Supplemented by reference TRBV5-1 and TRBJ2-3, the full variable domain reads KAGVTQTPRYLIKTRGQQVTLSCSPISGHRSVSWYQQTPGQGLQFLFEYFSETQRNKGNFPGRFSGRQFSNSRSEMNVSTLELGDSALYLCASSTGQARGTDTQYFGPGTRLTVL.

CDR3 DNA: TGTGCCACCCTTAGGCAGGGCGAAGAGACCCAGTACTTC. Protein product: CATLRQGEETQYF. This rearrangement joins TRBV10-3 to TRBJ2-5; weak D call: TRBD1 (5 bases). Between the trimmed V and J ends, which lost 10 bases and 3 bases, there was a span of 15 bases. The CDR3 totals 13 residues. CDR1 and CDR2 from the germline V gene are ENHRY and SYGVKD.

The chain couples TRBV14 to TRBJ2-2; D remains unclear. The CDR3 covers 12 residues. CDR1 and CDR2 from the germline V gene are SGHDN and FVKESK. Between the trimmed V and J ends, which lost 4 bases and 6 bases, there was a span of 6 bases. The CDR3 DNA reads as TGTGCCAGCAGCCCCTACCCCGGGGAGCTGTTTTTT. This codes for CASSPYPGELFF.

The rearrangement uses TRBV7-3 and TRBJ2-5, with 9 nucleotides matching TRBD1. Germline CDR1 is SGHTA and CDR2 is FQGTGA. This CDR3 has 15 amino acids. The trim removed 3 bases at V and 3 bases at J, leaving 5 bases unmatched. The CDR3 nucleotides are TGTGCCAGCAGCTTGGGACAGGGAAGAGAAGAGACCCAGTACTTC. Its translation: CASSLGQGREETQYF.

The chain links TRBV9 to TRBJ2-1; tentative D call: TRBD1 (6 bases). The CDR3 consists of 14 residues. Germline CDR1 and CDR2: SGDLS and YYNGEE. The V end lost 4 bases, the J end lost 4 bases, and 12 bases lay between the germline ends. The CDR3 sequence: CASSRTAYYNEQFF. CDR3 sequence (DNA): TGTGCCAGCAGCAGGACAGCTTATTACAATGAGCAGTTCTTC.

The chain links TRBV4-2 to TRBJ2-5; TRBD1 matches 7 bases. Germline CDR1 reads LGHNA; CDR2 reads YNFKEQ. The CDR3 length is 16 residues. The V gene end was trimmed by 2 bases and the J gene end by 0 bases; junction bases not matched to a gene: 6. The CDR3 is CASSQNPGQYQETQYF. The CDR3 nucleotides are TGTGCCAGCAGCCAAAACCCGGGACAGTACCAAGAGACCCAGTACTTC.

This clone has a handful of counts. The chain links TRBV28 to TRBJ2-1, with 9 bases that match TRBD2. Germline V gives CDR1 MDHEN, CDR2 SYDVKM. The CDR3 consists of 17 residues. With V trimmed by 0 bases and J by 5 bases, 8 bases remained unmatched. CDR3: CASSLWPGLAGDNEQFF. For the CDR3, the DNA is TGTGCCAGCAGTTTATGGCCGGGACTAGCAGGGGACAATGAGCAGTTCTTC.

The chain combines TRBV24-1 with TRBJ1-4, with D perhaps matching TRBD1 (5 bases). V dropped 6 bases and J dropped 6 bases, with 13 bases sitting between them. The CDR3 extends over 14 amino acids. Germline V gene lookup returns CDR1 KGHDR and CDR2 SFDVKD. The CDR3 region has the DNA TGTGCCACCAGTAACTCTCAAGGGGATGAAAAACTGTTTTTT. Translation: CATSNSQGDEKLFF.

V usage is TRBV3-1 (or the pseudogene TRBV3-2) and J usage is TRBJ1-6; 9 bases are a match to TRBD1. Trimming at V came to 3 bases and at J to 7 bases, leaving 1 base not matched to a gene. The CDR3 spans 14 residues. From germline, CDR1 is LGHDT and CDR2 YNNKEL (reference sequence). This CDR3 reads CASSQDRGNSPLHF. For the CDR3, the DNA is TGTGCCAGCAGCCAGGACAGGGGAAATTCACCCCTCCACTTT.